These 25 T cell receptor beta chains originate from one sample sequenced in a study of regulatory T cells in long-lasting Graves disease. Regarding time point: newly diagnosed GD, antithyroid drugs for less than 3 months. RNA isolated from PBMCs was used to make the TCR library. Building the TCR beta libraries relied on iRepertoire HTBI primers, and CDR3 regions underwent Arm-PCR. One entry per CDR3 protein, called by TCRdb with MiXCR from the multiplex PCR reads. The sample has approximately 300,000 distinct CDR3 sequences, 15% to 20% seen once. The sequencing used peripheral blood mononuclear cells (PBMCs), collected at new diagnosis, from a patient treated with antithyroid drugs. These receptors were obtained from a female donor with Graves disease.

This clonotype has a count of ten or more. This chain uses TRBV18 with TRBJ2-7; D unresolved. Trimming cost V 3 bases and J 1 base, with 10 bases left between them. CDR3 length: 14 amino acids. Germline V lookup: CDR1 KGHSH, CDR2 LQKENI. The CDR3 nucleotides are TGTGCCAGCTCACCCCCCTCCCAGTCCTACGAGCAGTACTTC. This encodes CASSPPSQSYEQYF.

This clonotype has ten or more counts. The CDR3 loop is CSAGLAGGIDSSTDTQYF. The CDR3 DNA is TGCAGTGCTGGACTAGCGGGAGGGATTGACTCTAGCACAGATACGCAGTATTTT. V usage is TRBV20-1 and J usage is TRBJ2-3, with 15 bases that match TRBD2. This CDR3 contains 18 residues. CDR1 DFQATT and CDR2 SNEGSKA come from the germline V gene (reference sequence). The V gene end was trimmed by 5 bases and the J gene end by 0 bases; junction bases not matched to a gene: 9.

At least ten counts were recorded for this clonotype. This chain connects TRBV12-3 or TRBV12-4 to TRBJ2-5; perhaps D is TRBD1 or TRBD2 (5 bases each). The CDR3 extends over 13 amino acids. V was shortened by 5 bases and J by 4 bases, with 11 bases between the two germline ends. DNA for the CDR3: TGTGCCAGCAGTGACAGAGGGGTAGAGACCCAGTACTTC. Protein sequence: CASSDRGVETQYF.

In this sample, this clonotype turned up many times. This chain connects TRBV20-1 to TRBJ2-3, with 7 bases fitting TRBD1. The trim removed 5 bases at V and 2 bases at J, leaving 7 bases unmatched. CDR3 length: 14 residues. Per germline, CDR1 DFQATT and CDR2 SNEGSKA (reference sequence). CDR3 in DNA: TGCAGTGCTCCGGACAGGCTTTCCACAGATACGCAGTATTTT. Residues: CSAPDRLSTDTQYF.

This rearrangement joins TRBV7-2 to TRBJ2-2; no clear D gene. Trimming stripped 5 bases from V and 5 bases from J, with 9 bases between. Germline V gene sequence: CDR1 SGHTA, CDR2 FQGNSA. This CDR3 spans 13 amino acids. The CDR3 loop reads CASSQRGTGELFF. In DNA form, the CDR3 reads TGTGCCAGCAGCCAGCGTGGAACCGGGGAGCTGTTTTTT.

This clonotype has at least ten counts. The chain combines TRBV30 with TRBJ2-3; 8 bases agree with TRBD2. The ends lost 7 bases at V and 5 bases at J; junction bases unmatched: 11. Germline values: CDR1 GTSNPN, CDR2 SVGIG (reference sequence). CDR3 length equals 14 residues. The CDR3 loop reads CAFPGSGREDTQYF. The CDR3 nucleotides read TGTGCCTTCCCGGGAAGCGGGAGAGAAGATACGCAGTATTTT.

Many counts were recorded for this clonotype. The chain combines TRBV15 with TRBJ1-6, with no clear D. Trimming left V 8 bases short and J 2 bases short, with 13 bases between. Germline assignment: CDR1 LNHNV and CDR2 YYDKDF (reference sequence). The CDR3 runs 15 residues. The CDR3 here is CATAPSGAYNSPLHF. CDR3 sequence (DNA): TGTGCCACCGCGCCCAGCGGGGCCTATAATTCACCCCTCCACTTT.

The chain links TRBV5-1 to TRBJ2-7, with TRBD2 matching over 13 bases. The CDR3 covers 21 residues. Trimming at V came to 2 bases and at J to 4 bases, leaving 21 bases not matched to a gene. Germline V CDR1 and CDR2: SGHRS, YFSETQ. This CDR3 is CASSLRTSGRSFQIGSYEQYF. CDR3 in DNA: TGCGCCAGCAGCTTACGGACTAGCGGGAGATCATTTCAAATCGGTTCTTACGAGCAGTACTTC.

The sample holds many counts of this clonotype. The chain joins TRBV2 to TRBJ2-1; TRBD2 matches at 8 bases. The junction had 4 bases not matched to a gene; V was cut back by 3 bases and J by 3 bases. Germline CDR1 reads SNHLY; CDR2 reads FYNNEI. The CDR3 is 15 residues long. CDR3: CASSDRAGGYNEQFF. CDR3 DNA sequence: TGTGCCAGCAGTGATCGGGCGGGAGGCTACAATGAGCAGTTCTTC.

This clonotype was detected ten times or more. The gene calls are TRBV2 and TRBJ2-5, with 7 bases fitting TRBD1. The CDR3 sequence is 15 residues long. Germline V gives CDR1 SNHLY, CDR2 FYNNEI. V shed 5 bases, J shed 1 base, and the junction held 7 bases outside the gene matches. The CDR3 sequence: CASSLHRDSQETQYF. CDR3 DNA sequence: TGTGCCAGCAGTCTACACCGGGACAGCCAAGAGACCCAGTACTTC.

In nucleotides, the CDR3 is TGCGCCAGCAGCCAAGGGGCCTACTCTGAAGCTTTCTTT. It specifies CASSQGAYSEAFF. This rearrangement joins TRBV4-1 to TRBJ1-1, with D unclear. This CDR3 has 13 residues. The V and J ends lost 1 base and 6 bases respectively, with 9 bases between them. Germline-derived CDR1 and CDR2 are MGHRA and YSYEKL.

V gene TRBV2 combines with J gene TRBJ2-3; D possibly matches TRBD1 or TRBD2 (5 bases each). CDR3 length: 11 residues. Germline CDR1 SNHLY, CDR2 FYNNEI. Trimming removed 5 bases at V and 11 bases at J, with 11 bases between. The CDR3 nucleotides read TGTGCCAGCAGTTCCGGGACCGTGCAGTATTTT. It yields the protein CASSSGTVQYF.

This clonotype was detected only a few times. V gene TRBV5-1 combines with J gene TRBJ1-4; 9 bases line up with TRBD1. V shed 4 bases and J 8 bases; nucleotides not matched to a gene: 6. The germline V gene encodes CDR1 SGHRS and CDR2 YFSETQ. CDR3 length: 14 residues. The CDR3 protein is CASSPRTGEEKLFF. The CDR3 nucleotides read TGCGCCAGCAGCCCCAGGACAGGGGAGGAAAAACTGTTTTTT.

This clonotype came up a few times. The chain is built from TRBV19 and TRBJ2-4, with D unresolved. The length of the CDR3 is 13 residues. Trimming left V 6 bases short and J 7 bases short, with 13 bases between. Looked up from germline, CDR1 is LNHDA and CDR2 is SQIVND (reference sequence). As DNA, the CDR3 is TGTGCCAGTAGCGGCCCTCCGGGTAACATTCAGTACTTC. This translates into CASSGPPGNIQYF.

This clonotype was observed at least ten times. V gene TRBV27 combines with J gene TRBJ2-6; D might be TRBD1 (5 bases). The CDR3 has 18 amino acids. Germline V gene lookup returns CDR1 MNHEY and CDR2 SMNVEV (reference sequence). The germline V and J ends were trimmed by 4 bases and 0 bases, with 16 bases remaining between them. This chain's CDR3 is CASSSIEQASSGANVLTF. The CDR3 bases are TGTGCCAGCAGTTCAATAGAACAGGCCTCCTCTGGGGCCAACGTCCTGACTTTC.

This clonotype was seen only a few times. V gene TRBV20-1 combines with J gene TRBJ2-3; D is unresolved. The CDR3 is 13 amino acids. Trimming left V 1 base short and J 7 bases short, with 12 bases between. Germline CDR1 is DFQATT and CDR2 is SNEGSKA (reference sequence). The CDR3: CSARGWGNNTQYF. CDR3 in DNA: TGCAGTGCTAGAGGGTGGGGTAACAATACGCAGTATTTT.

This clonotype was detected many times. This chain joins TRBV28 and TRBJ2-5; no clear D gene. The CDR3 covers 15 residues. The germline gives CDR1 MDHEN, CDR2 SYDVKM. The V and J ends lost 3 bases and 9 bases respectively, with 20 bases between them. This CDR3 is CASSLRPPGGLAQYF. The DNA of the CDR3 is TGTGCCAGCAGTTTGCGCCCGCCAGGTGGGCTGGCCCAGTACTTC.

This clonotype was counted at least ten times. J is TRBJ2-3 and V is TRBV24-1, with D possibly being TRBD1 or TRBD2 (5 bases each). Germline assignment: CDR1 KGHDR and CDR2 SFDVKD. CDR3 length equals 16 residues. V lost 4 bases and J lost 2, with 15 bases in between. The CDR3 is CATSETGTASTDTQYF. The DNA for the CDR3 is TGTGCCACCAGTGAGACCGGGACGGCCTCCACAGATACGCAGTATTTT.

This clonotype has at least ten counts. The CDR3 is CASGLVSSSNEQFF. CDR3 nucleotide sequence: TGTGCTAGTGGTTTGGTATCTAGCAGCAATGAGCAGTTCTTC. The V and J genes are TRBV12-5 and TRBJ2-1; possibly TRBD2 for D (5 bases). Trimming removed 0 bases from V and 6 bases from J, with 9 bases in between. The CDR3 length is 14 residues. In germline, CDR1 is LGHNT, CDR2 FRNRAP.

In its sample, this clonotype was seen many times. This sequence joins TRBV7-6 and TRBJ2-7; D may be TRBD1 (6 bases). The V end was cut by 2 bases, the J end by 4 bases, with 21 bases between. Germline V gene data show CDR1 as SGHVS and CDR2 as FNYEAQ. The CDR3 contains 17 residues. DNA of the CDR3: TGTGCCAGCAGCTTAATTGGGGCCCCACAGGGAGCGTACGAGCAGTACTTC. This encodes CASSLIGAPQGAYEQYF.

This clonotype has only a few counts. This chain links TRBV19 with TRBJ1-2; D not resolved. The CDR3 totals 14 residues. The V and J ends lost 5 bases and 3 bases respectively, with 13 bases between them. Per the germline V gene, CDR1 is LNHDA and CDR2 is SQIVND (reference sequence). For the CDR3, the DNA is TGTGCCAGTAGTCGTGTGTGGGCAGACTATGGCTACACCTTC. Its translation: CASSRVWADYGYTF.

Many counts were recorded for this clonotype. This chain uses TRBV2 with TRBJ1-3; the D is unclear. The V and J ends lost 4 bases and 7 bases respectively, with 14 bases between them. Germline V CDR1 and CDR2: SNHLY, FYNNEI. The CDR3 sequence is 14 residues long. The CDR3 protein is CASSAQPDWNTIYF. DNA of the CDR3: TGTGCCAGCAGTGCCCAGCCCGACTGGAACACCATATATTTT.

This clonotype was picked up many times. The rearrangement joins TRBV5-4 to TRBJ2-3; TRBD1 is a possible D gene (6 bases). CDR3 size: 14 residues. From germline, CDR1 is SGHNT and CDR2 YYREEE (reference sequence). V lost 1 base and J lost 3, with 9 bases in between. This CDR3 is CASSLSQGTDTQYF. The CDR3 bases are TGTGCCAGCAGCTTGTCCCAGGGGACAGATACGCAGTATTTT.

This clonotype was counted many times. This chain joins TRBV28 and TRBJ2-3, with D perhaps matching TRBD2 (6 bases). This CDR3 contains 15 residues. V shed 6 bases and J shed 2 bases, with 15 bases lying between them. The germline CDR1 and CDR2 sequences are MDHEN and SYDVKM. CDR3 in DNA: TGTGCCAGCAGGGGTAGGGCGGACTACACAGATACGCAGTATTTT. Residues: CASRGRADYTDTQYF.

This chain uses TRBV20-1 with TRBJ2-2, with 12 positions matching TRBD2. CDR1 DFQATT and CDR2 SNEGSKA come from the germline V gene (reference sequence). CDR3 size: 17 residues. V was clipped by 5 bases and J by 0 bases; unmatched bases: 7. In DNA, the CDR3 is TGCAGTGCTGAGACTAGCGGGAGTGCTGCGAACACCGGGGAGCTGTTTTTT. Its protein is CSAETSGSAANTGELFF.